Here is one T cell receptor beta chain with its context. Enrolled during active infection, Seattle patients were then followed longitudinally. Original handling: Counts of nucleated cells, estimated from reference gene primer amplification, were obtained. Clones were sequenced by immunoSEQ multiplex PCR, and TCRdb holds only the in-frame ones, with some missing. The V and J calls and clone size come from that table; D and trimming were worked out from the DNA. The table lists 300,000 or so clones, 80% to 95% of them singletons, with approximately 2.1% in the top ten. This sample was included in a study of blood T cell repertoires in COVID-19. For the study at large: There were acute and convalescent COVID-19 samples, and they came from the United States, Italy and Spain. PBMCs, B-cell-depleted T cells, or T cells provided the cDNA or gDNA that made up the material.

V lost 0 bases and J lost 4, with 7 bases in between. CDR3 size: 14 residues. CDR1 and CDR2 (germline): SGHTA, FQGNSA. V usage is TRBV7-2 and J usage is TRBJ1-5; TRBD1 is a possible D gene (5 bases). The source is a woman aged 25 to 39 with COVID-19, enrolled during active disease. Sequencing was carried out using peripheral blood. CDR3 sequence: CASSLAQVNQPQHF. The CDR3 DNA follows: TGTGCCAGCAGCTTAGCACAGGTTAATCAGCCCCAGCATTTT.